This T cell receptor beta chain was recovered during a study of Graves' ophthalmopathy and Graves' hyperthyroidism. The PBMCs had their origin in roughly 9.4 ml of fresh peripheral blood. TCR beta CDR3 regions were amplified from RNA transcripts. Second-round multiplex PCR came after first-round RT-PCR with HTBI primers. TCRdb called the multiplex PCR reads again in MiXCR, with one record for every CDR3 protein. The top ten clones hold 8% to 10% of a sample with about 480,000 distinct CDR3 sequences, roughly 14% of them seen once. The junction had 4 bases not matched to a gene; V was cut back by 5 bases and J by 2 bases. This CDR3 has 14 residues.

This TCR derives from a woman in her 30s with Graves' ophthalmopathy. V is TRBV12-3 or TRBV12-4 and J is TRBJ1-1; 8 bases align to TRBD1. The source material was blood. The CDR3 DNA follows: TGTGCCAGCAGTAGAACAGGGGGTAACACTGAAGCTTTCTTT. Its protein is CASSRTGGNTEAFF.